This TCR beta chain was sequenced during a study of memory CD4+ T cells and cytomegalovirus serostatus. Study overall: This sample comes from healthy Belgian adults, 9 CMV seropositive, around 26 seronegative.

Study findings and constraints: A US-trained random forest predicted CMV serostatus with median AUC around 0.9.

Single viable CD3+CD4+CD8-CD45RO+ cells were sorted as the memory CD4+ T cells. Clones were sequenced by immunoSEQ multiplex PCR, and TCRdb holds only the in-frame ones, with some missing. The sample gives 80,000 or so clones, just under 80% of which show up once; 2.5% to 3% is in the top ten. This clone was seen ten or more times. Its target is not known. CDR3 length: 14 residues. V was clipped by 5 bases and J by 6 bases; unmatched bases: 4. Per the germline V gene, CDR1 is SEHNR and CDR2 is FQNEAQ (reference sequence). The specimen was memory CD4+ T cells from blood. The chain links TRBV7-9 to TRBJ1-6; TRBD1 matches at 7 bases. This sequence was found in an adult in good health and CMV-seropositive. CDR3 protein: CASSQWDSNSPLHF. In DNA form, the CDR3 reads TGTGCCAGCAGCCAATGGGACAGTAATTCACCCCTCCACTTT. The whole variable domain, remainder taken from reference TRBV7-9 and TRBJ1-6, is DTGVSQNPRHKITKRGQNVTFRCDPISEHNRLYWYRQTLGQGPEFLTYFQNEAQLEKSRLLSDRFSAERPKGSFSTLEIQRTEQGDSAMYLCASSQWDSNSPLHFGNGTRLTVT.